The source of this T cell receptor (beta chain) is a study of cytomegalovirus exposure and HLA in healthy donors. CDR3 length: 19 residues. The V gene's germline CDR1 is LGHNA and CDR2 YSLEER. Trimming removed 0 bases from V and 5 bases from J; junction bases left unmatched: 10. Method: immunoSEQ multiplex PCR; TCRdb's copy keeps in-frame clones and lacks some. This table holds about 79,000 clones, over 85% found once. As regards this clone: Antigen specificity is unknown.

General study points: Researchers counted some 150 TCR beta chains as cytomegalovirus-associated. Reports described diagnosis of cytomegalovirus status by the classifier as highly specific and sensitive. Through in vitro validation, a few CMV-associated chains were shown to be specific for CMV antigens. Most TCR sequences proved rare, with some public TCRs found in many donors.

Sequencing was performed on PBMCs. The clonotype comes from a woman aged 30 to 39 in good health and CMV-seronegative. V is TRBV4-3 and J is TRBJ2-2; 12 nucleotides line up with TRBD2. In DNA, the CDR3 is TGCGCCAGCAGCCAAGATGGACTAGCGGGGAATTTAGGGACCGGGGAGCTGTTTTTT. Translating gives CASSQDGLAGNLGTGELFF.